These T cell receptor beta chains were read from a single sample in a study of cytomegalovirus exposure and HLA in healthy donors. Sequencing was performed with immunoSEQ multiplex PCR; in TCRdb, only in-frame clones are kept and a portion is missing. Among 100,000 to 150,000 clones listed, more than 15% were seen once. The sequencing input was PBMCs. Receptor source: a female donor in good health and CMV-seropositive. CDR3s include the opening cysteine and the closing phenylalanine or tryptophan. Each record gives: V gene, CDR3 protein.

V: TRBV6-6; CDR3: CASSSGSSYNEQFF
V: TRBV5-1; CDR3: CASSMGLAGDYYEQYF
V: TRBV27; CDR3: CASSSHTGQYF
V: TRBV6-4; CDR3: CASTSGRATGELFF
V: TRBV28; CDR3: CASRLRDYHRDIQYF
V: TRBV30; CDR3: CAWSGLAGFNYEQYF
V: TRBV28; CDR3: CASIGGTVNTEAFF
V: TRBV10-3; CDR3: CAISESRGGNEKLFF
V: TRBV7-2; CDR3: CASSSYRGVSYEQYF
V: TRBV7-8; CDR3: CASSADRGYEQYF
V: TRBV19; CDR3: CASSIVPGALSPLHF
V: TRBV28; CDR3: CASSPRGTGSTNEKLFF